These T cell receptor beta chains were read from a single sample in a study of Ad26.COV2.S vaccination and SARS-CoV-2 variants. Produced via immunoSEQ multiplex PCR; TCRdb's table is partial and in-frame only. The profile shows about 680,000 clones, more than 80% of them singletons. The sample consisted of peripheral blood, taken in a trial of Ad26.COV2.S vaccine versus placebo. Receptor source: a person aged 18-60 years who received the Ad26.COV2.S COVID-19 vaccine or a placebo. The CDR3 runs from the conserved cysteine through the conserved F or W. The D gene is left open where the match is weak. Clone sizes are given selectively: once, few, many, or a class where the clone is expanded.

TRBJ1-2 | TRBV6-1 | NA | NA | TGTGCCAGCAGTGAAAGAGGGGAAGGCTATGGCTACACCTTC | CASSERGEGYGYTF
TRBJ1-1 | TRBV30 | NA | NA | TGTGCCTGGAGCCGCCCAGGGGAACACACTGAAGCTTTCTTT | CAWSRPGEHTEAFF
TRBJ2-1 | TRBV18 | TRBD1 | once | TGTGCCAGCTCTCCGGGGGACAGGGTCTACAATGAGCAGTTCTTC | CASSPGDRVYNEQFF
TRBJ1-4 | TRBV5-1 | NA | NA | TGCGCCAGCAGCTTGGCGGGTGATAATGAAAAACTGTTTTTT | CASSLAGDNEKLFF
TRBJ2-1 | TRBV10-3 | TRBD2 | NA | TGTGCCACTAGCGGGGGGACGTACAATGAGCAGTTCTTC | CATSGGTYNEQFF
TRBJ2-5 | TRBV12-3/TRBV12-4 | NA | NA | TGTGCCAGCAGTACCCGGGCTCAAGAGACCCAGTACTTC | CASSTRAQETQYF
TRBJ1-1 | TRBV28 | TRBD1 | NA | TGTGCCAGCAGTTTGAGGGTATTGACAGGGGGTCCTTCGGGGAAAACTGAAGCTTTCTTT | CASSLRVLTGGPSGKTEAFF
TRBJ2-1 | TRBV19 | TRBD2 | NA | TGTGCCAGTAGTATAGGGACTAGTGTGTACAATGAGCAGTTCTTC | CASSIGTSVYNEQFF
TRBJ2-3 | TRBV9 | NA | NA | TGTGCCAGCAGCGTAGACTTCACAGATACGCAGTATTTT | CASSVDFTDTQYF
TRBJ1-4 | TRBV9 | NA | NA | TGTGCCAGCAGCGCGGGCCAGGGGTGGCGTGAAAAACTGTTTTTT | CASSAGQGWREKLFF
TRBJ1-4 | TRBV19 | TRBD1 | few | TGTGCCAGTAGTACTAAACAGGGGGCAGCTAATGAAAAACTGTTTTTT | CASSTKQGAANEKLFF
TRBJ2-5 | TRBV7-9 | NA | NA | TGTGCCAGCAGCCTAGGCCGGGAGACCCAGTACTTC | CASSLGRETQYF
TRBJ2-7 | TRBV3-1/TRBV3-2 | TRBD2 | NA | TGTGCCAGCAGCCACGACTTAGCGGGATCCTACGAGCAGTACTTC | CASSHDLAGSYEQYF
TRBJ2-3 | TRBV19 | NA | NA | TGTGCCAGTAGTATATCCTCAGATACGCAGTATTTT | CASSISSDTQYF
TRBJ2-5 | TRBV29-1 | NA | NA | TGCAGCGTTGATGACCAGTTCCAAGAGACCCAGTACTTC | CSVDDQFQETQYF
TRBJ2-7 | TRBV5-1 | TRBD1 | NA | TGCGCCAGCAGCGGGGGACAGTGGGACGAGCAGTACTTC | CASSGGQWDEQYF
TRBJ2-6 | TRBV29-1 | NA | NA | TGCAGCGTTGCAGCCTCTGGGGCCAACGTCCTGACTTTC | CSVAASGANVLTF
TRBJ1-6 | TRBV5-4 | NA | NA | TGTGCCAGCAGCCCTGACAGGCAGTCACCCCTCCACTTT | CASSPDRQSPLHF
TRBJ2-5 | TRBV7-9 | TRBD1 | NA | TGTGCCAGCAGCGCCGGACAGGAGCGGTACGCGGAGACCCAGTACTTC | CASSAGQERYAETQYF
TRBJ2-7 | TRBV7-2 | NA | NA | TGTGCCAGCAGCTTCCAGGGGTTCTACGAGCAGTACTTC | CASSFQGFYEQYF
TRBJ2-7 | TRBV3-1/TRBV3-2 | NA | NA | TGTGCCAGCAGCTTCGGGACAAGCGCCTTAATCTACGAGCAGTACTTC | CASSFGTSALIYEQYF
TRBJ2-7 | TRBV29-1 | TRBD2 | NA | TGCAGCGCCACAGCGGGGGGAGGGGACGAGCAGTACTTC | CSATAGGGDEQYF
TRBJ2-1 | TRBV3-1/TRBV3-2 | NA | NA | TGTGCCAGCAGCCAAGAGCCCGGACTCCTAAATGAGCAGTTCTTC | CASSQEPGLLNEQFF
TRBJ1-5 | TRBV11-2 | NA | NA | TGTGCCAGCAGCCCAGGGAGGGGAGAGAAAAATCAGCCCCAGCATTTT | CASSPGRGEKNQPQHF
TRBJ1-3 | TRBV7-9 | NA | NA | TGTGCCAGCAGCCCGGGGAATGGAAACACCATATATTTT | CASSPGNGNTIYF
TRBJ2-2 | TRBV5-1 | TRBD2 | NA | TGCGCCAGCACTACTTGGGGGGGCACCGGGGAGCTGTTTTTT | CASTTWGGTGELFF
TRBJ2-7 | TRBV6-5 | NA | NA | TGTGCCAGCAGTTACTCAACGGCGGGTTCCTACGAGCAGTACTTC | CASSYSTAGSYEQYF
TRBJ2-5 | TRBV6-5 | NA | NA | TGTGCCAGCAGTTCGCCAAACAGGGCCCAAGAGACCCAGTACTTC | CASSSPNRAQETQYF
TRBJ2-7 | TRBV10-3 | TRBD2 | NA | TGTGCCAGCCGGGGGGAGCCCTCCTACGAGCAGTACTTC | CASRGEPSYEQYF
TRBJ1-2 | TRBV2 | NA | NA | TGTGCCAGCAGTATACAGGAGTACTATGGCTACACCTTC | CASSIQEYYGYTF
TRBJ1-3 | TRBV3-1/TRBV3-2 | NA | few | TGTGCCAGCAGCCAAGCAGAAAACACCATATATTTT | CASSQAENTIYF
TRBJ2-7 | TRBV6-2/TRBV6-3 | NA | NA | TGTGCCAGCAGTTCCCAGGGCAGGGGGACTGAAGAGCAGTACTTC | CASSSQGRGTEEQYF
TRBJ2-3 | TRBV24-1 | NA | NA | TGTGCCACCAGACCCCGGGACGGACTCACAGATACGCAGTATTTT | CATRPRDGLTDTQYF
TRBJ2-2 | TRBV6-5 | NA | NA | TGTGCCAGCGGGCTTAGCCTAACAAACACCGGGGAGCTGTTTTTT | CASGLSLTNTGELFF
TRBJ2-7 | TRBV2 | TRBD1 | NA | TGTGCCAGCAGTGACACAGGGGGTACCTACGAGCAGTACTTC | CASSDTGGTYEQYF